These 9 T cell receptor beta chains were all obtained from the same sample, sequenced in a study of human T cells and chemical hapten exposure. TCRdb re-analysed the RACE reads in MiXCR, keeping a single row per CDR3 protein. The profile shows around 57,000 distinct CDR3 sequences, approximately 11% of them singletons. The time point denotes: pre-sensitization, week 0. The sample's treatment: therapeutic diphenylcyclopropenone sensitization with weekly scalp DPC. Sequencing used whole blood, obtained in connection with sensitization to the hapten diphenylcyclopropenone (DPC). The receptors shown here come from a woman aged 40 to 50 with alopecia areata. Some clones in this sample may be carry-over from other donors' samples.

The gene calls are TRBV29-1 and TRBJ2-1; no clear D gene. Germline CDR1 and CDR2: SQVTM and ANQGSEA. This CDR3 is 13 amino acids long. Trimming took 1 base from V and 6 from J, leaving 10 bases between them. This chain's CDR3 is CSVEVLNRNEQFF. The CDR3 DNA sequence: TGCAGCGTTGAAGTCCTCAACCGCAATGAGCAGTTCTTC.

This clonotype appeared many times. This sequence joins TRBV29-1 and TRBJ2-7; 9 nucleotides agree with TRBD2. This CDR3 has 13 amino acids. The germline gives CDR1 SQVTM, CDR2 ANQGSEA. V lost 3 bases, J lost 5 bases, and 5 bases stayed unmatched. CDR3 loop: CSVEAGTSNEQYF. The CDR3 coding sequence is TGCAGCGTTGAGGCCGGGACTAGCAACGAGCAGTACTTC.

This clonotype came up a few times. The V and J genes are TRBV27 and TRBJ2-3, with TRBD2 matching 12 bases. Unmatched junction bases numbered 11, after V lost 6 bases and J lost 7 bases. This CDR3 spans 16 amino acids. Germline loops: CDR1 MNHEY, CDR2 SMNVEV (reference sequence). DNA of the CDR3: TGTGCCAGCAGCCTTACCCTAGCGGGGGGGGTTTATACGCAGTATTTT. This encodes CASSLTLAGGVYTQYF.

The CDR3 reads CASSAGAVTGELFF. The CDR3 DNA reads as TGTGCCAGCAGTGCGGGGGCGGTCACCGGGGAGCTGTTTTTT. The rearrangement uses TRBV2 and TRBJ2-2, with D perhaps TRBD1 or TRBD2 (6 bases each). The CDR3 extends over 14 amino acids. Per germline, CDR1 SNHLY and CDR2 FYNNEI. V lost 4 bases to trimming and J lost 4 bases, with 10 bases between them.

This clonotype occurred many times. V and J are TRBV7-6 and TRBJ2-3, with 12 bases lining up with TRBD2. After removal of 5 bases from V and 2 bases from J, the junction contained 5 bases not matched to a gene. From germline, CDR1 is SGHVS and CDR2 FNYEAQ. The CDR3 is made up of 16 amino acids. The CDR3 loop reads CASSIGLAGNTDTQYF. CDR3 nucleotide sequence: TGTGCCAGCAGCATCGGACTAGCGGGGAACACAGATACGCAGTATTTT. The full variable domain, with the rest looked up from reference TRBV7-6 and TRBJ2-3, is GAGVSQSPRYKVTKRGQDVALRCDPISGHVSLYWYRQALGQGPEFLTYFNYEAQQDKSGLPNDRFSAERPEGSISTLTIQRTEQRDSAMYRCASSIGLAGNTDTQYFGPGTRLTVL.

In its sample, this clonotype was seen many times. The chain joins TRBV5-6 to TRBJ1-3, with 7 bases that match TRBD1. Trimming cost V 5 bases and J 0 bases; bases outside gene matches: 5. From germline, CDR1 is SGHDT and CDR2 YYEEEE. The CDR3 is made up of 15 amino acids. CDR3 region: CASRSGGSSGNTIYF. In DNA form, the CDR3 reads TGTGCCAGCAGATCAGGGGGGAGCTCTGGAAACACCATATATTTT.

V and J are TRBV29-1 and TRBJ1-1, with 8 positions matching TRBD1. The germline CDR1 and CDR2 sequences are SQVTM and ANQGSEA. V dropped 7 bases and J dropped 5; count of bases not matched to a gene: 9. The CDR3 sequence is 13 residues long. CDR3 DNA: TGCAGCGCCGGGACAGGCGGTCGGACTGAAGCTTTCTTT. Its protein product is CSAGTGGRTEAFF.

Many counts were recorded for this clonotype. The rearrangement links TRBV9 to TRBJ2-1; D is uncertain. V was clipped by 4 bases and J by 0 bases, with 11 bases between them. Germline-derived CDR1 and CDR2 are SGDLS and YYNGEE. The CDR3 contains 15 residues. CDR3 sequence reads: CASSPDPISYNEQFF. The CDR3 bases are TGTGCCAGCAGCCCGGATCCAATCTCCTACAATGAGCAGTTCTTC.

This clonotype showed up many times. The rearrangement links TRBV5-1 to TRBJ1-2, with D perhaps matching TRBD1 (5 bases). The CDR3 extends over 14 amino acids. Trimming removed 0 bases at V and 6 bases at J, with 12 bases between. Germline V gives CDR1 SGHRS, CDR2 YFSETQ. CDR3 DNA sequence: TGCGCCAGCAGCTTGGCCTCAGGGACCGATGGCTACACCTTC. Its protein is CASSLASGTDGYTF.